This T cell receptor beta chain appears in the sequencing data of a study of Graves' ophthalmopathy and Graves' hyperthyroidism. Researchers took RNA transcripts and amplified TCR beta CDR3 regions from them. In the first round, RT-PCR was carried out with HTBI primers, and a multiplex PCR formed the second round. TCRdb independently ran MiXCR on the multiplex PCR reads; one entry per CDR3 protein. The sample consists of just over 600,000 distinct CDR3 sequences, 22% of them appearing once. Study results and limitations: The model reached approximately 70% sensitivity and about 72% specificity for predicting ophthalmopathy progression.

This clonotype was counted at least ten times. Its antigen remains unknown. The CDR3 extends over 16 amino acids. The V gene lost 4 bases and the J gene lost 4 bases, with 19 bases spanning the gap. The germline gives CDR1 LNHNV, CDR2 YYDKDF (reference sequence). The J gene is TRBJ2-5, the V gene TRBV15, with a possible D match to TRBD2 (6 bases). The receptor was isolated from a woman in her late teens or twenties with stable Graves' hyperthyroidism. Some clones in this sample may be carry-over from other donors' samples. The sequenced material came from peripheral blood. CDR3 in amino acids: CATSITPGTLGETQYF. The CDR3 bases are TGTGCCACCAGCATAACCCCCGGGACTCTAGGAGAGACCCAGTACTTC. The whole variable domain, remainder taken from reference TRBV15 and TRBJ2-5, is DAMVIQNPRYQVTQFGKPVTLSCSQTLNHNVMYWYQQKSSQAPKLLFHYYDKDFNNEADTPDNFQSRRPNTSFCFLDIRSPGLGDTAMYLCATSITPGTLGETQYFGPGTRLLVL.